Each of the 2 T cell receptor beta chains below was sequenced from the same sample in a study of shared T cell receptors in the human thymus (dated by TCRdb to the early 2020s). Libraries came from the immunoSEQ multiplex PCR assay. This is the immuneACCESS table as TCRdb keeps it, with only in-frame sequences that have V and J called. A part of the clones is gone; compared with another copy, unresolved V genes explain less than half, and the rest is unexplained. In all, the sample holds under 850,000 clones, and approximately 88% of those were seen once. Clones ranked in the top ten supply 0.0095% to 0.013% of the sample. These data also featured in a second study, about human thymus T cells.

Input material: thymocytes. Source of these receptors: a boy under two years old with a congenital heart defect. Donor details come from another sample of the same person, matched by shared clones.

The CDR3 DNA follows: TGTGCCAGCTCACCGAGGCAGAATCCCCTTAAGGTTCTCGACCCCGTTGTCTATGGCTACACCTTC. It is translated as CASSPRQNPLKVLDPVVYGYTF. This chain joins TRBV18 and TRBJ1-2; D is uncertain. The CDR3 covers 22 residues. Trimming left V 3 bases short and J 4 bases short, with 36 bases between. The germline CDR1 and CDR2 sequences are KGHSH and LQKENI.

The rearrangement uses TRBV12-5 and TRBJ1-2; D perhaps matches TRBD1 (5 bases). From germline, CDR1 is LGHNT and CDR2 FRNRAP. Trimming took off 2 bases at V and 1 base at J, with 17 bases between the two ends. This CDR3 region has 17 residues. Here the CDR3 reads CASGLPAPAGLNYGYTF. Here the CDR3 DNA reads TGTGCTAGTGGTTTGCCCGCCCCGGCGGGGCTTAACTATGGCTACACCTTC.